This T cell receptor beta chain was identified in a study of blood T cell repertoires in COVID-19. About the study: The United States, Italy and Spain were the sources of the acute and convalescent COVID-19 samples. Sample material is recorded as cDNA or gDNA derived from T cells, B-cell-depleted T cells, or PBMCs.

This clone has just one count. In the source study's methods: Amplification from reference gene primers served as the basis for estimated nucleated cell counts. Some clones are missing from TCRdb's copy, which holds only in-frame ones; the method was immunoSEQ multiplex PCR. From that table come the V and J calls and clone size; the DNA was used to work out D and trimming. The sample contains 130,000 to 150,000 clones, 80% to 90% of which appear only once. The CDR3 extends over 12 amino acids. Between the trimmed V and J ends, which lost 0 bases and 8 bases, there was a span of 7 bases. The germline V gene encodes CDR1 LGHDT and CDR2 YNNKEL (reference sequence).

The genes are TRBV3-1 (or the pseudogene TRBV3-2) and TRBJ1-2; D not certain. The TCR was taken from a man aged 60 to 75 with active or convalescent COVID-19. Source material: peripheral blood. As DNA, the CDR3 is TGTGCCAGCAGCCAAGACGCTCGGGGCTACACCTTC. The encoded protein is CASSQDARGYTF.